This T cell receptor beta chain was identified in a study of T cell responses to AZD1222 COVID-19 vaccine. The CDR3 runs to 13 residues. The ends were cut back, 1 base at V and 1 base at J, with 5 bases in the middle. CDR1 GTSNPN and CDR2 SVGIG come from the germline V gene (reference sequence). Profiled with immunoSEQ multiplex PCR; TCRdb holds only in-frame clones, not every one. The table lists 110,000 to 150,000 clones, roughly 92% of them singletons. Study-level findings and limits: White British donors predominated, females outnumbered males, and clonal diversity was possibly underestimated. Researchers took repertoire samples only after the peak T cell response had come. Distributed over spike, vaccine-associated CD4 TCRs predominated at 160-218 and 743-854.

About this clone itself: Its target is unknown.

The sequencing used peripheral blood, collected on day 0 of AZD1222 vaccination. J is TRBJ1-5 and V is TRBV30; D gene uncertain. The sequence was obtained from an adult in good health. CDR3 nucleotide sequence: TGTGCCTGGAGTGGAGGGAGCAATCAGCCCCAGCATTTT. Translating gives CAWSGGSNQPQHF.